This T cell receptor beta chain was identified during a study of response to subunit inactivated influenza vaccine. CDR1 and CDR2 from the germline V gene are MNHEY and SVGEGT. J was trimmed by 0 bases and V by 5 bases; bases with no gene match: 8. The CDR3 runs 16 residues. TCRdb itself ran the RT-PCR reads through MiXCR, one entry per CDR3 protein. The profile covers 700,000 to 900,000 distinct CDR3 sequences, with around 20% appearing a single time and roughly a tenth taken by the ten largest. This material consisted of PBMCs from blood, taken around 5 days after vaccination. The rearrangement links TRBV6-2 or TRBV6-3 to TRBJ2-7; 9 bases align to TRBD1. This sequence was found in a man in his forties or fifties who received an inactivated influenza vaccine. Here the CDR3 reads CASSLRLGQGSYEQYF. In nucleotides, the CDR3 is TGTGCCAGCAGTCTACGCCTGGGACAGGGCTCCTACGAGCAGTACTTC.